One sample yielded the 30 T cell receptor beta chains listed below, sequenced in a study of T cells in Graves' hyperthyroidism and ophthalmopathy. Amplified TCR beta CDR3 regions came from RNA transcripts. TCR CDR3 underwent first-round RT-PCR with the HTBI primer set. TCRdb recomputed calls from the multiplex PCR reads with MiXCR, one row per CDR3 protein. The table includes roughly 840,000 distinct CDR3 sequences, roughly 40% detected once. The sample taken for sequencing was blood. The receptors come from a man aged 18 to 35 with Graves' hyperthyroidism.

This clonotype was picked up many times. This rearrangement joins TRBV5-1 to TRBJ2-2, with 9 nucleotides matching TRBD1. The CDR3 spans 16 residues. After removal of 0 bases from V and 1 base from J, the junction contained 1 base not matched to a gene. Germline V CDR1 and CDR2: SGHRS, YFSETQ. The CDR3 loop is CASSLGQGVNTGELFF. In DNA, the CDR3 is TGCGCCAGCAGCTTGGGACAGGGGGTGAACACCGGGGAGCTGTTTTTT.

This clonotype was recorded many times. The chain is built from TRBV29-1 and TRBJ2-6; unclear D gene. The CDR3 length is 13 residues. Germline values: CDR1 SQVTM, CDR2 ANQGSEA. V was trimmed by 7 bases and J by 0 bases, leaving 7 bases between them. This CDR3 reads CSAQSSGANVLTF. The DNA for the CDR3 is TGCAGCGCACAGAGCTCTGGGGCCAACGTCCTGACTTTC.

This clonotype was seen only a few times. The chain links TRBV4-3 to TRBJ1-6; D remains ambiguous. CDR1 LGHNA and CDR2 YSLEER come from the germline V gene. Trimming pared 0 bases from V and 7 bases from J, leaving 13 bases between. The CDR3 has 16 residues. The CDR3 spells CASSQEVSGSNSPLHF. CDR3 DNA: TGCGCCAGCAGCCAAGAGGTATCGGGGTCGAATTCACCCCTCCACTTT.

The V and J genes are TRBV30 and TRBJ2-7; D is perhaps TRBD2 (5 bases). This CDR3 spans 12 amino acids. Germline V gene sequence: CDR1 GTSNPN, CDR2 SVGIG (reference sequence). V was trimmed by 1 base and J by 5 bases, leaving 9 bases between them. The CDR3 loop is CAWSASGNEQYF. DNA for the CDR3: TGTGCCTGGAGTGCGTCGGGGAACGAGCAGTACTTC.

This clonotype was seen ten or more times. The chain joins TRBV2 to TRBJ1-6, with D possibly being TRBD1 (5 bases). Germline V CDR1 and CDR2: SNHLY, FYNNEI. The CDR3 loop spans 15 amino acids. Trimming shortened V by 7 bases and J by 8 bases, and 18 bases separated the two germline ends. In DNA, the CDR3 is TGTGCCAGCACCAAAGACGGGGCAGGGTATTCACCCCTCCACTTT. Amino acids: CASTKDGAGYSPLHF.

The gene calls are TRBV19 and TRBJ1-1; D ambiguous. The V gene's germline CDR1 is LNHDA and CDR2 SQIVND (reference sequence). Deletions cut 3 bases from V and 3 bases from J, with 8 bases between. This CDR3 region has 13 residues. CDR3 protein: CASSISDYTEAFF. CDR3 bases: TGTGCCAGTAGTATCAGCGATTACACTGAAGCTTTCTTT.

The chain is built from TRBV5-1 and TRBJ2-7; D perhaps matches TRBD1 (6 bases). CDR3 size: 14 residues. V gave up 10 bases and J gave up 4 bases, with 21 bases separating them. Germline V gene data show CDR1 as SGHRS and CDR2 as YFSETQ. CDR3 sequence: CACRDGAGEYEQYF. CDR3 nucleotides: TGCGCCTGCCGGGACGGCGCAGGGGAGTACGAGCAGTACTTC.

This clonotype showed up many times. The chain is built from TRBV10-3 and TRBJ1-4; D gene uncertain. Deletions cut 3 bases from V and 8 bases from J, with 13 bases between. Germline V gene lookup returns CDR1 ENHRY and CDR2 SYGVKD. The CDR3 has 14 amino acids. CDR3 sequence (DNA): TGTGCCATCAGTGACGGTAGCGTGGTAGAAAAACTGTTTTTT. It translates to CAISDGSVVEKLFF.

This clonotype was recorded many times. The V call is TRBV29-1, the J call TRBJ1-2; D might be TRBD1 (6 bases). The CDR3 length is 14 residues. Trimming removed 4 bases from V and 5 bases from J, with 17 bases in between. Germline CDR1 SQVTM, CDR2 ANQGSEA. For the CDR3, the DNA is TGCAGCGTTGTGGGGGGACACTCCCCTTATGGCTACACCTTC. This sequence encodes CSVVGGHSPYGYTF.

This clonotype has at least ten counts. The chain couples TRBV12-3 or TRBV12-4 to TRBJ2-5, with D possibly TRBD2 on 5 matching bases. The CDR3 covers 13 residues. V was pared by 6 bases and J by 1 base, with 9 bases between. CDR3 sequence (DNA): TGTGCCAGCAGCTTTGGACTCCAAGAGACCCAGTACTTC. This gives the protein CASSFGLQETQYF.

This clonotype was observed many times. The chain recombines TRBV12-3 or TRBV12-4 with TRBJ2-7; D gene uncertain. V lost 6 bases and J lost 2, with 8 bases in between. This CDR3 contains 12 residues. CDR3 bases: TGTGCCAGCAGGCAAACAGCCTACGAGCAGTACTTC. It specifies CASRQTAYEQYF.

The rearrangement links TRBV19 to TRBJ1-3; D not resolved. Trimming left V 1 base short and J 10 bases short, with 14 bases between. CDR3 length: 14 residues. The germline V gene has CDR1 LNHDA and CDR2 SQIVND (reference sequence). The CDR3 loop is CASSIARTAPTIYF. Written as DNA, the CDR3 is TGTGCCAGTAGTATAGCTCGGACGGCACCAACCATATATTTT.

This clonotype was detected ten times or more. V usage is TRBV19 and J usage is TRBJ1-5, with no clear D. The CDR3 loop spans 15 amino acids. Germline assignment: CDR1 LNHDA and CDR2 SQIVND (reference sequence). Trimming removed 4 bases from V and 5 bases from J, with 15 bases in between. This CDR3 is CASSTRSLTYQPQHF. CDR3 coding DNA: TGTGCCAGTAGTACTCGCTCCTTAACCTATCAGCCCCAGCATTTT.

The chain carries TRBV6-5 and TRBJ1-5; possibly TRBD1 for D (5 bases). Trimming took 8 bases from V and 7 from J, leaving 18 bases between them. Germline CDR1 MNHEY, CDR2 SVGAGI. The CDR3 totals 14 residues. Here the CDR3 reads CASREGRPEQPQHF. The DNA for the CDR3 is TGTGCCAGCCGTGAGGGGCGGCCTGAGCAGCCCCAGCATTTT.

This clonotype came up once. An end of the junction does not agree with germline; a read error may underlie this. The gene calls are TRBV7-9 and TRBJ2-2; 7 bases agree with TRBD1. The CDR3 extends over 17 amino acids. Germline CDR1 SEHNR, CDR2 FQNEAQ (reference sequence). DNA of the CDR3: TGCGCCAGCAGCTTGGTTCCCGACAGGGAAAACACCGGGGAGCTGTTTTTT. This codes for CASSLVPDRENTGELFF.

This clonotype has ten or more counts. The junction differs from germline at one of its ends, possibly a read error. The chain employs TRBV7-9 and TRBJ2-7, with TRBD1 identical over 10 bases. Per the germline V gene, CDR1 is SEHNR and CDR2 is FQNEAQ (reference sequence). The CDR3 is 12 residues long. The CDR3 DNA is TGTGCCAGCACGTCTACCCCCGGGACAGGGGTGTTC. Protein sequence: CASTSTPGTGVF.

The table lists this clonotype with many counts. This chain connects TRBV15 to TRBJ2-5, with 9 nucleotides matching TRBD1. CDR3 size: 16 residues. Germline values: CDR1 LNHNV, CDR2 YYDKDF (reference sequence). J was trimmed by 5 bases and V by 3 bases; bases with no gene match: 10. CDR3 loop: CATSRGIQGAVETQYF. DNA for the CDR3: TGTGCCACCAGCAGGGGGATACAGGGGGCGGTTGAGACCCAGTACTTC.

Only a few counts were recorded for this clonotype. V is TRBV7-2 and J is TRBJ1-3; D remains unclear. The CDR3 is 15 amino acids. The V end was cut by 1 base, the J end by 0 bases, with 7 bases between. Looked up from germline, CDR1 is SGHTA and CDR2 is FQGNSA. The CDR3 region is CASSLGLYSGNTIYF. The DNA for the CDR3 is TGTGCCAGCAGCTTAGGCCTCTACTCTGGAAACACCATATATTTT.

This clonotype was counted many times. This chain joins TRBV25-1 and TRBJ1-1; D is possibly TRBD1 (5 bases). The CDR3 consists of 13 residues. Germline CDR1 and CDR2: MGHDK and SYGVNS. Trimming took 6 bases from V and 4 from J, leaving 12 bases between them. The CDR3 is CASRRGGGTEAFF. The CDR3 bases are TGTGCCAGCAGGAGGGGTGGGGGCACTGAAGCTTTCTTT.

This clonotype appeared once. The chain is built from TRBV5-6 and TRBJ1-2; 7 positions match TRBD1. Germline trimming cut 5 bases from V and 4 bases from J; bases unmatched to any gene: 8. Per the germline V gene, CDR1 is SGHDT and CDR2 is YYEEEE. The CDR3 loop spans 14 amino acids. The CDR3 is CASSRGTVPYGYTF. DNA for the CDR3: TGTGCCAGCAGTCGCGGGACAGTGCCCTATGGCTACACCTTC.

This clonotype was seen only a few times. The chain couples TRBV6-1 to TRBJ1-2; D call uncertain. Germline CDR1 MNHNS, CDR2 SASEGT. Deletions cut 1 base from V and 4 bases from J, with 10 bases between. The CDR3 extends over 14 amino acids. The CDR3: CASSEGLVRYGYTF. CDR3 DNA sequence: TGTGCCAGCAGTGAAGGGTTGGTTCGCTATGGCTACACCTTC.

The rearrangement links TRBV7-9 to TRBJ2-5, with TRBD1 as a possible D gene (7 bases). CDR3 length: 16 residues. CDR1 is SEHNR, CDR2 FQNEAQ, per germline (reference sequence). V lost 3 bases to trimming and J lost 4 bases, with 18 bases between them. The DNA of the CDR3 is TGTGCCAGCAGCTTCCAGGGGGGCGGAGTACGAGAGACCCAGTACTTC. The encoded protein is CASSFQGGGVRETQYF.

This clonotype was seen just once. The chain carries TRBV6-1 and TRBJ2-5, with 7 bases that match TRBD1. CDR1 is MNHNS, CDR2 SASEGT, per germline. With V trimmed by 7 bases and J by 5 bases, 4 bases remained unmatched. The CDR3 runs to 12 residues. CDR3 amino acids: CASILTGETQYF. In DNA, the CDR3 is TGTGCCAGCATACTGACAGGGGAGACCCAGTACTTC.

This clonotype showed up just a few times. This sequence joins TRBV9 and TRBJ1-1; unclear D gene. Trimming removed 6 bases from V and 6 bases from J, with 15 bases in between. Germline V gene lookup returns CDR1 SGDLS and CDR2 YYNGEE. The CDR3 consists of 13 residues. The CDR3 nucleotides are TGTGCCAGCATCCTTGACCCAGAGGCTGAAGCTTTCTTT. This translates into CASILDPEAEAFF.

This clonotype occurred a few times. The rearrangement uses TRBV12-3 or TRBV12-4 and TRBJ2-5; D remains unclear. CDR3 length: 14 residues. V lost 6 bases, J lost 1 base, and 12 bases lay in between. Here the CDR3 DNA reads TGTGCCAGCAGACCGAGACTGGGCCAAGAGACCCAGTACTTC. It yields the protein CASRPRLGQETQYF.

This clonotype has a handful of counts. V usage is TRBV5-5 and J usage is TRBJ1-3; tentatively, D is TRBD1 (5 bases). The CDR3 has 15 amino acids. The V gene lost 5 bases and the J gene lost 0 bases, with 12 bases spanning the gap. Germline-derived CDR1 and CDR2 are SGHKS and YYEKEE (reference sequence). CDR3 nucleotides: TGTGCCAGCAGGTCGGGACCGATCTCTGGAAACACCATATATTTT. Encoded protein: CASRSGPISGNTIYF.

This clonotype was detected many times. The V and J genes are TRBV29-1 and TRBJ2-7; 9 bases are shared with TRBD1. V was pared by 0 bases and J by 5 bases, with 8 bases of the junction left unmatched. Germline CDR1 SQVTM, CDR2 ANQGSEA. This CDR3 spans 15 amino acids. The CDR3 region is CSVEDLRDRDHEQYF. Here the CDR3 DNA reads TGCAGCGTTGAAGATCTCAGGGACAGGGACCACGAGCAGTACTTC.

This clonotype has only a few counts. The chain links TRBV6-1 to TRBJ1-4; tentatively, D is TRBD1 (5 bases). CDR3 length: 14 residues. The germline V gene has CDR1 MNHNS and CDR2 SASEGT. Trimming took off 3 bases at V and 14 bases at J, with 19 bases between the two ends. The CDR3: CASSEAGHPNRLFF. The CDR3 DNA sequence: TGTGCCAGCAGTGAGGCGGGCCACCCAAACAGGCTGTTTTTT.

This clonotype occurred many times. V is TRBV2 and J is TRBJ1-3; no clear D. The CDR3 is made up of 12 amino acids. Germline V CDR1 and CDR2: SNHLY, FYNNEI. Trimming removed 6 bases at V and 8 bases at J, with 11 bases between. The CDR3: CASRGNLDTIYF. For the CDR3, the DNA is TGTGCCAGCAGGGGTAACCTTGACACCATATATTTT.

A word on this clonotype: A much larger clone differs from this one at a single base, so this may be a read error. The rearrangement uses TRBV7-2 and TRBJ1-4; 7 positions agree with TRBD1. V dropped 4 bases and J dropped 7; count of bases not matched to a gene: 6. Germline V lookup: CDR1 SGHTA, CDR2 FQGNSA. This CDR3 has 14 amino acids. The CDR3 here is CASSSQGKGEKLFF. The CDR3 coding sequence is TGTGCCAGCAGCTCACAGGGGAAGGGTGAAAAACTGTTTTTT. Variable domain in full (rest from reference TRBV7-2 and TRBJ1-4): GAGVSQSPSNKVTEKGKDVELRCDPISGHTALYWYRQSLGQGLEFLIYFQGNSAPDKSGLPSDRFSAERTGGSVSTLTIQRTQQEDSAVYLCASSSQGKGEKLFFGSGTQLSVL.